This T cell receptor beta chain appears in the sequencing data of a study of cytomegalovirus exposure and HLA in healthy donors. For the study at large: Unique TCRs numbering some 93 million, obtained from HLA-typed donors, made up an early data release.

The PCR used 60 Vbeta and 13 Jbeta primers. TCRdb's copy holds only in-frame clones and misses some; the assay was immunoSEQ multiplex PCR. The data hold roughly 150,000 clones, with about 78% observed a single time. The CDR3 has 14 amino acids. The J segment lost 3 bases and the V segment lost 2 bases, leaving 4 bases of the junction unmatched. CDR1 and CDR2 (germline): GTSNPN, SVGIG (reference sequence). The sequencing input was PBMCs. This chain connects TRBV30 to TRBJ1-5; 7 bases align to TRBD1. The source is a male donor in good health and CMV-seronegative. Written as DNA, the CDR3 is TGTGCCTGGAGTACGGACAGGCCCAATCAGCCCCAGCATTTT. The encoded protein is CAWSTDRPNQPQHF.